The clone carrying this TCR beta chain is judged large. The CDR3 runs to 13 residues. V was trimmed by 6 bases and J by 4 bases, leaving 12 bases between them. The TRBV12-4/TRBJ1-2 clonotypes were amplified using barcode primers with ligated adaptors. From the multiplex PCR reads, TCRdb called clonotypes with MiXCR, one entry per CDR3 protein. The data hold 700 to 850 distinct CDR3 sequences, with 3% to 4% observed a single time. Specimen: naive CD4+ T cells sorted from blood. Subset specified: naive CD4+ T cells, CD4+CD45RA+CD25-. This chain joins TRBV12-3 or TRBV12-4 and TRBJ1-2; D not resolved. The TCR originated in a female donor with breast cancer. CDR3 bases: TGTGCCAGCAGCTCCGCGGTAGGCTATGGCTACACCTTC. Amino acid sequence: CASSSAVGYGYTF.